This T cell receptor (beta chain) was obtained from a study of T cells expressing NK-cell markers. Background on the study: Of eight sequenced donors, seven were HCMV-seropositive and one HCMV-seronegative. Points from the study as a whole: In several donors, dominant CD3+CD56+NKG2C+ clones formed about 1.0-7.0% of CD8+ cells. A few of the donors also had these clonotypes leading their CD3+CD56-NKG2C+ fraction.

TCR beta libraries carry UMIs added by 5'RACE template switching. TCRdb reanalyzed the 5' RACE reads, giving one entry per CDR3 protein sequence and no DNA. Here the sample table reports under 500,000 distinct CDR3 sequences. The length of the CDR3 is 13 residues. Looked up from germline, CDR1 is LGHNA and CDR2 is YSLEER. About this clonotype: Its antigen is not identified.

The source of this sequence is a woman aged 18 to 75 in good health. The gene calls are TRBV4-3 and TRBJ1-2. Sample: blood T cells: a sorted CD56 or NKG2C T cell subset, CD4+ or CD8+ T cells, or bulk PBMC T cells (not recorded which). CDR3 sequence reads: CASSLTTGYGYTF.